The 31 T cell receptor beta chains reported below all come from one sample, sequenced in a study of vaccination and CD4 T cells after COVID-19 (dated by TCRdb to 2022 to 2024). Libraries were prepared through PCR. TCRdb records Illumina iSeq 100 as the sequencer. TCR sequencing of DNA from cultured CD4+ T cells used the Oncomine TCR Beta short-read assay at the Johns Hopkins FTIC core. TCRdb applied fastp at Q25 and MiXCR to the public reads, then kept only in-frame beta chains. Identical CDR3 protein sequences are pooled into one entry, listed with their most common genes and DNA. The table for this sample lists under 15,000 distinct CDR3 sequences; about 50% of them were counted only once. More than 10% of the sample belongs to the ten largest clones. The treatment or condition label on this specimen signifies: roughly 10-day PBMC culture with coronavirus spike peptide pools or control peptides (ViraFEST assay).

Antigens for these TCRs are unknown. Material for sequencing was CD4+ T cells from blood, cultured in vitro. The receptors originated from a human donor who had recovered from COVID-19.

This clonotype has only a few counts. The V call is TRBV2, the J call TRBJ2-1; TRBD2 matches at 7 bases. Germline CDR1 SNHLY, CDR2 FYNNEI. This CDR3 is 14 amino acids long. V was clipped by 0 bases and J by 8 bases; unmatched bases: 4. CDR3 loop: CASSEAGGTDEQFF. As DNA, the CDR3 is TGTGCCAGCAGTGAAGCGGGAGGGACGGATGAGCAGTTCTTC.

CDR3 region: CATSRDPGSRSPLHF. DNA of the CDR3: TGTGCCACCAGCAGAGATCCTGGGAGCCGCTCACCCCTCCACTTT. The V and J genes are TRBV15 and TRBJ1-6; D is uncertain. The V and J ends lost 0 bases and 10 bases respectively, with 13 bases between them. CDR3 length: 15 amino acids. The germline V gene has CDR1 LNHNV and CDR2 YYDKDF (reference sequence).

The chain is built from TRBV27 and TRBJ1-5, with a possible D match to TRBD1 (5 bases). Trimming removed 0 bases from V and 6 bases from J, with 24 bases in between. The CDR3 length is 19 residues. Germline V gene lookup returns CDR1 MNHEY and CDR2 SMNVEV (reference sequence). CDR3 bases: TGTGCCAGCAGTTTATCGATGTCAGCGAGTAAGGGGAGGATTCAGCCCCAGCATTTT. It is translated as CASSLSMSASKGRIQPQHF.

This chain connects TRBV4-1 to TRBJ2-2, with 9 bases that match TRBD2. With 0 bases clipped from V and 6 bases from J, the junction kept 5 bases outside the gene matches. Germline-derived CDR1 and CDR2 are MGHRA and YSYEKL. There are 16 residues in the CDR3. CDR3 sequence: CASSQDGTSIAGELFF. The CDR3 nucleotides read TGCGCCAGCAGCCAAGATGGGACTAGCATCGCCGGGGAGCTGTTTTTT.

The CDR3 reads CASSNRASLLTGELFF. The CDR3 DNA follows: TGTGCCAGCAGTAATCGGGCCTCGCTTCTCACCGGGGAGCTGTTTTTT. J is TRBJ2-2 and V is TRBV6-1; the D is unclear. V was shortened by 5 bases and J by 4 bases, with 17 bases between the two germline ends. Germline CDR1 is MNHNS and CDR2 is SASEGT. The CDR3 runs to 16 residues.

The chain uses TRBV27 and TRBJ2-3; a weak D match, TRBD1 (6 bases). The CDR3 spans 14 residues. The V gene lost 4 bases and the J gene lost 2 bases, with 10 bases spanning the gap. From germline, CDR1 is MNHEY and CDR2 SMNVEV (reference sequence). CDR3 in amino acids: CASSWGLHTDTQYF. The CDR3 DNA is TGTGCCAGCAGTTGGGGGCTTCACACAGATACGCAGTATTTT.

In this sample, this clonotype turned up a few times. This rearrangement joins TRBV20-1 to TRBJ2-2; 13 nucleotides match TRBD2. V shed 6 bases and J 7 bases; nucleotides not matched to a gene: 11. The CDR3 has 16 amino acids. Germline loops: CDR1 DFQATT, CDR2 SNEGSKA (reference sequence). The CDR3 DNA is TGCAGTGCCCCTGGGACTAGCGGGAAGGCAATCGGGGAGCTGTTTTTT. It codes for CSAPGTSGKAIGELFF.

This clonotype was detected once. The rearrangement uses TRBV11-2 and TRBJ2-2; 10 bases are shared with TRBD1. The CDR3 is made up of 19 amino acids. Trimming at V came to 5 bases and at J to 8 bases, leaving 20 bases not matched to a gene. In germline, CDR1 is SGHAT, CDR2 FQNNGV. CDR3 in DNA: TGTGCCAGCAGCAAGGGGACAGGGGTTACTAGGCGAAGTAGAGGGGAGCTGTTTTTT. Its translation: CASSKGTGVTRRSRGELFF.

V gene TRBV6-1 combines with J gene TRBJ1-2; D gene ambiguous. Germline CDR1 and CDR2: MNHNS and SASEGT. V dropped 6 bases and J dropped 8 bases, with 7 bases sitting between them. The CDR3 covers 10 residues. The CDR3 DNA follows: TGTGCCAGCAGGGCAAGCGGCTACACCTTC. As protein: CASRASGYTF.

The chain has TRBV7-8 and TRBJ2-1; TRBD1 matches 12 bases. The CDR3 loop spans 16 amino acids. V lost 6 bases, J lost 7 bases, and 10 bases stayed unmatched. Looked up from germline, CDR1 is SGHVS and CDR2 is FQNEAQ. Here the CDR3 DNA reads TGTGCCAGCAGTTTTTTCGGGACAGGGGGCGGGAATGAGCAGTTCTTC. Its translation is CASSFFGTGGGNEQFF.

The chain uses TRBV7-8 and TRBJ2-7; D gene ambiguous. The CDR3 is 13 amino acids. The germline gives CDR1 SGHVS, CDR2 FQNEAQ. V dropped 5 bases and J dropped 7 bases, with 15 bases sitting between them. CDR3 sequence: CASSPPGFVEQYF. CDR3 nucleotides: TGTGCCAGCAGCCCCCCCGGGTTTGTGGAGCAGTACTTC.

This clonotype appeared a few times. The chain links TRBV11-1 to TRBJ2-7; the match to TRBD1 covers 8 bases. Germline CDR1 and CDR2: SGHAT and FQDESV (reference sequence). This CDR3 has 12 residues. V dropped 5 bases and J dropped 7; count of bases not matched to a gene: 4. CDR3 DNA sequence: TGTGCCAGCAGCGGACAGGGACGAGAGCAGTACTTC. Residues: CASSGQGREQYF.

This chain joins TRBV5-4 and TRBJ2-4; tentative D call: TRBD1 (6 bases). Germline CDR1 is SGHNT and CDR2 is YYREEE (reference sequence). V was pared by 0 bases and J by 2 bases, with 9 bases between. This CDR3 region has 15 residues. DNA for the CDR3: TGTGCCAGCAGCTTGGAGGGGACACCCAAAAACATTCAGTACTTC. It codes for CASSLEGTPKNIQYF.

V gene TRBV20-1 combines with J gene TRBJ2-1; 12 bases match TRBD2. V trimming: 6 bases; J trimming: 12 bases; junction bases outside the gene matches: 9. This CDR3 spans 13 amino acids. CDR1 is DFQATT and CDR2 is SNEGSKA in the germline V gene (reference sequence). In nucleotides, the CDR3 is TGCAGTGCCCTGACTAGCGGGAGTACTGGGCAGTTCTTC. Translating gives CSALTSGSTGQFF.

The chain recombines TRBV20-1 with TRBJ2-7; no reliable D call. Germline CDR1 reads DFQATT; CDR2 reads SNEGSKA (reference sequence). The CDR3 is made up of 14 amino acids. Trimming removed 5 bases at V and 2 bases at J, with 16 bases between. CDR3 protein: CSARPPGSTYEQYF. CDR3 sequence (DNA): TGCAGTGCTCGGCCCCCTGGGTCAACCTACGAGCAGTACTTC.

This clonotype occurred a few times. The chain recombines TRBV9 with TRBJ2-7; a possible D gene is TRBD2 (6 bases). This CDR3 is 14 amino acids long. Germline values: CDR1 SGDLS, CDR2 YYNGEE. The V end was cut by 4 bases, the J end by 9 bases, with 20 bases between. As DNA, the CDR3 is TGTGCCAGCAGCCAGGTGGCTAGCGAGTATGGGCAGTACTTC. Translation gives CASSQVASEYGQYF.

The V and J genes are TRBV7-2 and TRBJ2-1; no reliable D call. The germline gives CDR1 SGHTA, CDR2 FQGNSA. The CDR3 covers 15 residues. Trimming left V 0 bases short and J 7 bases short, with 13 bases between. The CDR3 DNA reads TGTGCCAGCAGCTTAGCCCCCTCCATTGGTAATGAGCAGTTCTTC. This sequence encodes CASSLAPSIGNEQFF.

This clonotype was counted a single time. J is TRBJ2-3 and V is TRBV9, with unresolved D. Germline V lookup: CDR1 SGDLS, CDR2 YYNGEE. Trimming stripped 1 base from V and 5 bases from J, with 14 bases between. This CDR3 is 15 amino acids long. The CDR3 sequence: CASSVTPLARDTQYF. The CDR3 DNA follows: TGTGCCAGCAGCGTAACCCCGTTGGCGCGAGATACGCAGTATTTT.

This clonotype was counted a few times. The chain links TRBV6-2 or TRBV6-3 to TRBJ2-7; D is ambiguous. CDR3 length: 11 residues. With 8 bases removed from V and 4 bases from J, the gap between germline ends came to 9 bases. Germline V gene lookup returns CDR1 MNHEY and CDR2 SVGEGT. The CDR3 protein is CASSDYYEQYF. The CDR3 region has the DNA TGTGCCAGCTCGGATTATTACGAGCAGTACTTC.

The chain links TRBV20-1 to TRBJ1-4, with D uncertain. V gave up 3 bases and J gave up 10 bases, with 21 bases separating them. CDR3 length equals 15 residues. CDR1 is DFQATT and CDR2 is SNEGSKA in the germline V gene (reference sequence). CDR3 region: CSASSSFPESAKLFF. For the CDR3, the DNA is TGCAGTGCTAGCTCCTCTTTCCCGGAGAGCGCAAAACTGTTTTTT.

This clonotype was detected once. The chain links TRBV6-1 to TRBJ2-3, with D perhaps assigned TRBD1 or TRBD2 (5 bases each). Trimming stripped 8 bases from V and 2 bases from J, with 29 bases between. Looked up from germline, CDR1 is MNHNS and CDR2 is SASEGT. This CDR3 has 19 amino acids. This CDR3 reads CASPDDKAGNKDSTDTQYF. DNA for the CDR3: TGTGCCAGCCCCGACGACAAGGCAGGGAACAAGGACTCCACAGATACGCAGTATTTT.

This sequence joins TRBV4-2 and TRBJ1-6, with D possibly being TRBD1 (5 bases). Looked up from germline, CDR1 is LGHNA and CDR2 is YNFKEQ. CDR3 length equals 16 residues. V was trimmed by 0 bases and J by 4 bases, leaving 10 bases between them. Here the CDR3 reads CASSQDLGAYNSPLHF. In DNA, the CDR3 is TGTGCCAGCAGCCAAGATCTTGGGGCATATAATTCACCCCTCCACTTT.

CDR3 protein: CASSLASAFGTAYEQYF. The DNA for the CDR3 is TGTGCCAGCAGCTTGGCATCTGCATTTGGGACTGCCTACGAGCAGTACTTC. The rearrangement links TRBV5-8 to TRBJ2-7; maybe TRBD2 (6 bases). V was cut by 0 bases and J by 2 bases, with 18 bases left in between. CDR3 length: 17 residues. Germline assignment: CDR1 SGHTS and CDR2 YDEGEE.

This clonotype was counted between two and nine times. The chain joins TRBV6-2 or TRBV6-3 to TRBJ1-1, with 8 nucleotides matching TRBD1. Losses at the gene ends were 5 bases for V and 5 bases for J; bases not matched to a gene: 7. The germline CDR1 and CDR2 sequences are MNHEY and SVGEGT. The CDR3 loop spans 14 amino acids. As DNA, the CDR3 is TGTGCCAGCAGTACTAGACAGGGGAGGACTGAAGCTTTCTTT. This codes for CASSTRQGRTEAFF.

This clonotype appeared a few times. This chain links TRBV7-2 with TRBJ2-2, with 16 nucleotides matching TRBD2. Germline V CDR1 and CDR2: SGHTA, FQGNSA. The CDR3 has 16 amino acids. V trimming: 3 bases; J trimming: 5 bases; junction bases outside the gene matches: 0. The CDR3 nucleotides are TGTGCCAGCAGCTTGGGACTAGCGGGAGGGACCGGGGAGCTGTTTTTT. This encodes CASSLGLAGGTGELFF.

The chain employs TRBV19 and TRBJ2-2; D is possibly TRBD2 (6 bases). Germline V gene lookup returns CDR1 LNHDA and CDR2 SQIVND (reference sequence). The CDR3 is 15 residues long. V lost 6 bases to trimming and J lost 2 bases, with 13 bases between them. Here the CDR3 reads CASRRGGDNTGELFF. Here the CDR3 DNA reads TGTGCCAGTAGGCGGGGCGGGGATAACACCGGGGAGCTGTTTTTT.

The V call is TRBV5-1, the J call TRBJ2-5; weak D call: TRBD2 (6 bases). The germline V gene has CDR1 SGHRS and CDR2 YFSETQ. Trimming removed 5 bases from V and 8 bases from J, with 16 bases in between. The CDR3 length is 13 residues. The CDR3 sequence: CASSGVGGRTQYF. CDR3 nucleotide sequence: TGCGCCAGCAGTGGCGTTGGGGGGAGAACCCAGTACTTC.

This clonotype turned up a few times. This chain uses TRBV12-3 or TRBV12-4 with TRBJ2-5; D assignment may be TRBD1 or TRBD2 (5 bases each). The CDR3 length is 15 residues. Trimming pared 5 bases from V and 2 bases from J, leaving 15 bases between. DNA for the CDR3: TGTGCCAGCAGTCTACCGTTTGGGGGACAAGAGACCCAGTACTTC. This encodes CASSLPFGGQETQYF.

V is TRBV6-2 or TRBV6-3 and J is TRBJ2-5, with 8 bases that match TRBD1. The CDR3 loop spans 15 amino acids. Germline CDR1 reads MNHEY; CDR2 reads SVGEGT. V lost 6 bases, J lost 5 bases, and 11 bases stayed unmatched. The CDR3 sequence is CASRGQGASRETQYF. In nucleotides, the CDR3 is TGTGCCAGCAGGGGGCAGGGGGCGTCCCGGGAGACCCAGTACTTC.

This clonotype has more than one count but fewer than ten. The gene calls are TRBV20-1 and TRBJ2-7; weak D call: TRBD2 (6 bases). V lost 5 bases and J lost 0, with 26 bases in between. CDR1 is DFQATT and CDR2 is SNEGSKA in the germline V gene (reference sequence). The CDR3 sequence is 18 residues long. The CDR3 DNA follows: TGCAGTGCTCCACATCCCCCGTCCGGGACTCAGAGCTCCTACGAGCAGTACTTC. Encoded protein: CSAPHPPSGTQSSYEQYF.

The chain carries TRBV20-1 and TRBJ1-6, with 7 bases identical to TRBD1. CDR1 is DFQATT, CDR2 SNEGSKA, per germline (reference sequence). Germline trimming cut 5 bases from V and 0 bases from J; bases unmatched to any gene: 7. The CDR3 is 16 residues long. The CDR3 loop is CSADKTGYSYNSPLHF. The CDR3 bases are TGCAGTGCTGACAAGACAGGGTACTCCTATAATTCACCCCTCCACTTT.